The rows below give T cell receptor beta chains drawn from one sample of a study of cytomegalovirus exposure and HLA in healthy donors. Libraries were prepared by immunoSEQ multiplex PCR; TCRdb keeps only in-frame clonotypes and omits some of them. Of around 150,000 clones in the sample, approximately 81% are singletons; the top ten hold 1.3% to 1.5%. Specimen: PBMCs. The receptors derive from a man aged 18 to 29 in good health and CMV-seronegative. Both conserved end residues are part of each CDR3. Fields, in order: V gene, D gene, clone size, J gene, CDR3 DNA, CDR3 protein. A D gene is named only where the DNA matches it firmly. Clone size is shown for a subset of rows, as once, few, many or a class of expanded clone.

>TRBV18|TRBD2|.|TRBJ2-7
TGTGCCAGCTCACCGCGACTAGCGGGACGCGAGCAGTACTTC
CASSPRLAGREQYF
>TRBV25-1|.|.|TRBJ2-6
TGTGCCAGCAGTGCCGAGGGCACCGGGGCCAACGTCCTGACTTTC
CASSAEGTGANVLTF
>TRBV7-9|.|.|TRBJ2-1
TGTGCCAGCAGCTCCAGCGGTGATTACAATGAGCAGTTCTTC
CASSSSGDYNEQFF
>TRBV6-5|.|few|TRBJ2-7
TGTGCCAGCAGTTACTTGGGGGGTGGCCTGAACGAGCAGTACTTC
CASSYLGGGLNEQYF
>TRBV5-6|TRBD1|.|TRBJ2-3
TGTGCCAGCTTCGAGACAGGGGGTCTGGATACGCAGTATTTT
CASFETGGLDTQYF
>TRBV19|.|.|TRBJ2-5
TGTGCCAGTAGTATCAGAGAGACCCAGTACTTC
CASSIRETQYF
>TRBV25-1|.|.|TRBJ2-7
TGTGCCAGCAGTGCCCTATCCGAGCAGTACTTC
CASSALSEQYF
>TRBV27|.|.|TRBJ1-1
TGTGCCAGCAGTCCTCAACAGGGCGGCACTGAAGCTTTCTTT
CASSPQQGGTEAFF
>TRBV5-1|TRBD1|.|TRBJ2-6
TGCGCCAGCAGCTTACAGGGGGCATCTGGGGCCAACGTCCTGACTTTC
CASSLQGASGANVLTF
>TRBV4-3|.|.|TRBJ1-6
TGCGCCAGCAGCCAAAACAGTTATTCACCCCTCCACTTT
CASSQNSYSPLHF
>TRBV21-1|.|.|TRBJ2-3
TGTGCCAGCAGGACAGGGGGCACAGATACGCAGTATTTT
CASRTGGTDTQYF
>TRBV18|TRBD2|.|TRBJ2-2
TGTGCCAGCTCACCGAAACTAGCGGCACAGGGCGGGGAGCTGTTTTTT
CASSPKLAAQGGELFF
>TRBV4-3|.|.|TRBJ2-5
TGCGCCAGCAGCCCGCTAGCGAACAGGGAGACCCAGTACTTC
CASSPLANRETQYF
>TRBV6-6|TRBD2|.|TRBJ2-7
TGTGCCAGCAGCCTAGCGGGGTACGAGCAGTACTTC
CASSLAGYEQYF
>TRBV19|TRBD1|once|TRBJ2-1
TGTGCCAGTAGTCCCGGACAGGCCCGCAATGAGCAGTTCTTC
CASSPGQARNEQFF
>TRBV5-6|.|.|TRBJ1-2
TGTGCCAGCAGCTTGGGCCAGGACTATGGCTACACCTTC
CASSLGQDYGYTF
>TRBV6-1|.|.|TRBJ2-5
TGTGCCAGCAGTGAATCCCGACAGCGTGGGGAGACCCAGTACTTC
CASSESRQRGETQYF
>TRBV7-9|.|few|TRBJ2-3
TGTGCCAGCAGCTTAGGGAGACTGATGCACACAGATACGCAGTATTTT
CASSLGRLMHTDTQYF
>TRBV9|.|.|TRBJ1-1
TGTGCCAGCAGCGTCCTAAGCGACAGTTTAAACACTGAAGCTTTCTTT
CASSVLSDSLNTEAFF
>TRBV5-1|TRBD2|.|TRBJ2-7
TGCGCCAGCAGCTCCCTAACTAGCGGGAGCTTGCAGGACGAGCAGTACTTC
CASSSLTSGSLQDEQYF
>TRBV27|.|once|TRBJ2-1
TGTGCCAGTATCAGGTACAATGAGCAGTTCTTC
CASIRYNEQFF
>TRBV7-9|TRBD2|.|TRBJ2-5
TGTGCCAGCAGCCCGAGGACTAGCGGGAGTGAGACCCAGTACTTC
CASSPRTSGSETQYF
>TRBV9|.|few|TRBJ1-1
TGTGCCAGCAGCGTAGGAGTTGTAGGGGGGAACACTGAAGCTTTCTTT
CASSVGVVGGNTEAFF
>TRBV19|TRBD2|few|TRBJ2-7
TGTGCCACCGCCGGTCGTGGACTAGACTCCTACGAGCAGTACTTC
CATAGRGLDSYEQYF
>TRBV25-1|.|.|TRBJ1-1
TGTGCCAGCAGCGCTGAGGGGGTGAACACTGAAGCTTTCTTT
CASSAEGVNTEAFF
>TRBV28|TRBD2|once|TRBJ2-3
TGTGCCTGGGGGGGGACGCTCGACACAGATACGCAGTATTTT
CAWGGTLDTDTQYF
>TRBV5-1|TRBD2|few|TRBJ2-3
TGCGCCAGCAGCCCCAACGGACTAGCGACAGATACGCAGTATTTT
CASSPNGLATDTQYF
>TRBV7-2|TRBD2|few|TRBJ2-7
TGTGCCAGCAGCACCCAAGCGGGGCTTACCTACGAGCAGTACTTC
CASSTQAGLTYEQYF
>TRBV7-6|TRBD1|.|TRBJ2-7
TGTGCCAGCAGCCCAATGGGTACAGGGGCCTACTACGAGCAGTACTTC
CASSPMGTGAYYEQYF
>TRBV6-5|TRBD1|.|TRBJ2-7
TGTGCCACTACTCCGAGGACAGGGACCCACGAGCAGTACTTC
CATTPRTGTHEQYF
>TRBV19|.|.|TRBJ2-5
TGTGCCAGTAGTAGGGAGATGAGCGAGACCCAGTACTTC
CASSREMSETQYF
>TRBV9|TRBD2|.|TRBJ2-2
TGTGCCAGCAGCGCTTCTACTAGCGGGGTCTGGGGCGGGGAGCTGTTTTTT
CASSASTSGVWGGELFF
>TRBV6-1|.|.|TRBJ2-7
TGTGCCAGCAGCCCGAGGGGGTACGAGCAGTACTTC
CASSPRGYEQYF
>TRBV7-2|.|once|TRBJ1-4
TGTGCCAGCGGACAAAACCTCGGGCACCGCGAAAAACTGTTTTTT
CASGQNLGHREKLFF
>TRBV10-1|.|.|TRBJ2-7
TGCGCCAGCAGTGAGTCGAAAAGGGGCAACTCCTACGAGCAGTACTTC
CASSESKRGNSYEQYF
>TRBV18|.|.|TRBJ2-7
TGTGCCAGCTCACCGCGGACAGCCTACGAGCAGTACTTC
CASSPRTAYEQYF
>TRBV30|.|.|TRBJ1-3
TGTGCCTGGAGTGCGGGAAACACCATATATTTT
CAWSAGNTIYF
>TRBV5-1|TRBD2|.|TRBJ2-1
TGCGCCAGCAGCCCTACCGCAATAGCGGGAGGTCAGGAGTTCTTC
CASSPTAIAGGQEFF
>TRBV28|.|.|TRBJ2-4
TGTGCCAGCAGCACTCCAACAGGGAGTATGAACATTCAGTACTTC
CASSTPTGSMNIQYF
>TRBV19|TRBD2|.|TRBJ2-7
TGTGCCAGTAGTGTAACTAGCGGGACGGGAGAGCAGTACTTC
CASSVTSGTGEQYF
>TRBV6-4|TRBD1|.|TRBJ1-1
TGTGCCAGCAGTAGGCAGGGGGTTTCTTTGAACACTGAAGCTTTCTTT
CASSRQGVSLNTEAFF
>TRBV7-2|.|.|TRBJ1-4
TGTGCCAGCAGCTTAGGGGCAGCCGAAAAACTGTTTTTT
CASSLGAAEKLFF